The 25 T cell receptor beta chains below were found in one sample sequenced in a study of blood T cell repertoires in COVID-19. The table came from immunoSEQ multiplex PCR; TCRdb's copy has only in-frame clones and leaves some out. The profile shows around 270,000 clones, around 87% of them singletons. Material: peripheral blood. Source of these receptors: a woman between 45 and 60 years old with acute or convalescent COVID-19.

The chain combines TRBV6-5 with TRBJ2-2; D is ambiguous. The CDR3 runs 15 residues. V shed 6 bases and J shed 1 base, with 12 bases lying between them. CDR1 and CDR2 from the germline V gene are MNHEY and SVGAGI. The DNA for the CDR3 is TGTGCCAGCAGAACTCAGAGAGGGAACACCGGGGAGCTGTTTTTT. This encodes CASRTQRGNTGELFF.

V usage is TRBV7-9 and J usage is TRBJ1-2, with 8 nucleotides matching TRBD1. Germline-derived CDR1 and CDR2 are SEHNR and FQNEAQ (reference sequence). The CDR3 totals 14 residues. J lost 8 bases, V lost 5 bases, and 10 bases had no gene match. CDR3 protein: CASSRGQASGGYTF. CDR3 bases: TGTGCCAGCAGCCGGGGACAGGCCTCTGGGGGCTACACCTTC.

CDR3 in DNA: TGTGCCAGCAGACCTGGTCGGGGACTGGGAACCTCTGGAAACACCATATATTTT. It codes for CASRPGRGLGTSGNTIYF. The chain uses TRBV11-2 and TRBJ1-3; the D gene is possibly TRBD1 (5 bases). Trimming stripped 6 bases from V and 0 bases from J, with 21 bases between. The CDR3 loop spans 18 amino acids. Germline CDR1 is SGHAT and CDR2 is FQNNGV. The whole variable domain, remainder taken from reference TRBV11-2 and TRBJ1-3, is EAGVAQSPRYKIIEKRQSVAFWCNPISGHATLYWYQQILGQGPKLLIQFQNNGVVDDSQLPKDRFSAERLKGVDSTLKIQPAKLEDSAVYLCASRPGRGLGTSGNTIYFGEGSWLTVV.

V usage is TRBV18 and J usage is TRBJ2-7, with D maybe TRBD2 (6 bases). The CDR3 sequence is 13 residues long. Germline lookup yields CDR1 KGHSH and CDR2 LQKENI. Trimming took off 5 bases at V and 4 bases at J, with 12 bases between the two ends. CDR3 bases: TGTGCCAGCTCAGCGGGACCAGGATACGAGCAGTACTTC. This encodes CASSAGPGYEQYF.

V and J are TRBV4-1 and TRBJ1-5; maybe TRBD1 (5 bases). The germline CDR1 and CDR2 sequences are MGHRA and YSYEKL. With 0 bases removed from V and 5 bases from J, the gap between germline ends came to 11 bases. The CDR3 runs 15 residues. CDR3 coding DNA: TGCGCCAGCAGCCAAGATCAGGGCGACTATCAGCCCCAGCATTTT. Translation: CASSQDQGDYQPQHF.

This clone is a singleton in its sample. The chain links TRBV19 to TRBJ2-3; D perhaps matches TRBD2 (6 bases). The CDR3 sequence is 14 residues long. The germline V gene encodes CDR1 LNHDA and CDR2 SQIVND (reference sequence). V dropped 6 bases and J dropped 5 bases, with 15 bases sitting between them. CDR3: CASRERLGGDTQYF. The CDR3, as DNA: TGTGCCAGTAGGGAAAGACTGGGGGGAGATACGCAGTATTTT.

In DNA form, the CDR3 reads TGTGCCAGCAGCCGTACAGGGAGCTCTGGGGCCAACGTCCTGACTTTC. Protein: CASSRTGSSGANVLTF. The genes are TRBV5-8 and TRBJ2-6; possible D gene TRBD1, 6 bases. Germline-derived CDR1 and CDR2 are SGHTS and YDEGEE. The V end lost 4 bases, the J end lost 0 bases, and 11 bases lay between the germline ends. The CDR3 loop spans 16 amino acids.

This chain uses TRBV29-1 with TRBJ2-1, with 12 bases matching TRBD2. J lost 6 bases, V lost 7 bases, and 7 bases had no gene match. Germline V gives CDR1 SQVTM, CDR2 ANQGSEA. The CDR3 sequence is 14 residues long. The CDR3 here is CSGFGTSGSNEQFF. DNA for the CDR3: TGCAGCGGGTTTGGGACTAGCGGGTCCAATGAGCAGTTCTTC.

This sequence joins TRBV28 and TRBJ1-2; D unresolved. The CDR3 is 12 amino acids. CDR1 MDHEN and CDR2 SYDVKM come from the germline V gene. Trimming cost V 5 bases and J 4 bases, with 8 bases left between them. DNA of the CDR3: TGTGCCAGCAGTCCGGGAACCTATGGCTACACCTTC. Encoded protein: CASSPGTYGYTF.

CDR3 in amino acids: CASSQDLPGLARYNEQFF. The CDR3 nucleotides are TGTGCCAGCAGCCAAGATCTTCCGGGACTAGCGCGGTACAATGAGCAGTTCTTC. The chain recombines TRBV3-1 (or the pseudogene TRBV3-2) with TRBJ2-1, with 10 bases aligning to TRBD2. V was pared by 0 bases and J by 4 bases, with 9 bases of the junction left unmatched. Germline V gives CDR1 LGHDT, CDR2 YNNKEL (reference sequence). CDR3 size: 18 residues.

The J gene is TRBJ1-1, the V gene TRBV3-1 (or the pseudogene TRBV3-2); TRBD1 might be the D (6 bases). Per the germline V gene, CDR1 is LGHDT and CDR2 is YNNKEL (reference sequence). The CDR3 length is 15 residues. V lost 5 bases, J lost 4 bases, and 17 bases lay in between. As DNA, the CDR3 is TGTGCCAGCAGCTTATCAGGGGAGGGGTTCACTGAAGCTTTCTTT. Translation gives CASSLSGEGFTEAFF.

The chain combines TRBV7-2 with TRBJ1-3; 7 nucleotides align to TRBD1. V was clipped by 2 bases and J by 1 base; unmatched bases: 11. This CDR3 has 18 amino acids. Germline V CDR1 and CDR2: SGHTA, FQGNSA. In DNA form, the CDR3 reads TGTGCCAGCAGCTTACTACCTCCTTCGACAGGGTCTGGAAACACCATATATTTT. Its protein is CASSLLPPSTGSGNTIYF.

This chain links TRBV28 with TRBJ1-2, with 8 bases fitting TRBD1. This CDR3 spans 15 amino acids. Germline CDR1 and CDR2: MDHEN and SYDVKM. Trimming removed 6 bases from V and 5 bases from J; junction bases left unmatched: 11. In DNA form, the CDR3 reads TGTGCCAGCAGGGGCGCGGGACAGGCGCGTTATGGCTACACCTTC. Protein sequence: CASRGAGQARYGYTF.

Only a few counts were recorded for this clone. The CDR3 loop reads CASSVAPGLGPYEQYF. The CDR3 DNA is TGTGCCAGCAGCGTAGCCCCGGGACTAGGTCCCTACGAGCAGTACTTC. V usage is TRBV5-4 and J usage is TRBJ2-7, with 8 bases aligning to TRBD2. Looked up from germline, CDR1 is SGHNT and CDR2 is YYREEE (reference sequence). The CDR3 loop spans 16 amino acids. The V segment lost 4 bases and the J segment 2 bases; nucleotides outside the gene matches: 11.

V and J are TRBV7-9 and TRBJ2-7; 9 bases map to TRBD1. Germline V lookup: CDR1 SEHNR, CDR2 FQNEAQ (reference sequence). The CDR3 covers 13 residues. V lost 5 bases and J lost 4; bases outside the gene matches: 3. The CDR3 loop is CASSLQGAYEQYF. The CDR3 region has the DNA TGTGCCAGCAGCCTACAGGGGGCTTACGAGCAGTACTTC.

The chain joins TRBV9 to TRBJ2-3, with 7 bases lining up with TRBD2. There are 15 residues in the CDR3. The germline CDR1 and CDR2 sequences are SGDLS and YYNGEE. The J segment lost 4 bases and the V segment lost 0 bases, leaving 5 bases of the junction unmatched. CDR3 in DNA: TGTGCCAGCAGCGTAGGCGGGAGAGGAGCAGATACGCAGTATTTT. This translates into CASSVGGRGADTQYF.

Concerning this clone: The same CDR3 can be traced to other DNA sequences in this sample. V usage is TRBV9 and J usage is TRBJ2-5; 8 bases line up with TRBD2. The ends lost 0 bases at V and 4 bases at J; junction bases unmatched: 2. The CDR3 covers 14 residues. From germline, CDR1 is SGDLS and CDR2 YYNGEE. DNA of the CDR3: TGTGCCAGCAGCGTAGGGCTAGCGGGAGAGACCCAGTACTTC. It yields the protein CASSVGLAGETQYF. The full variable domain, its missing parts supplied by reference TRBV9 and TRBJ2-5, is DSGVTQTPKHLITATGQRVTLRCSPRSGDLSVYWYQQSLDQGLQFLIQYYNGEERAKGNILERFSAQQFPDLHSELNLSSLELGDSALYFCASSVGLAGETQYFGPGTRLLVL.

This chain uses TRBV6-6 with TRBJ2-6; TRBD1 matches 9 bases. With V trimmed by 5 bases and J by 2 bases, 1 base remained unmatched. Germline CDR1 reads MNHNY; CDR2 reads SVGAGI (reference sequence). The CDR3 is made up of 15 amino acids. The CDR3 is CASSTGGAGANVLTF. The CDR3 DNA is TGTGCCAGCAGTACAGGGGGCGCTGGGGCCAACGTCCTGACTTTC.

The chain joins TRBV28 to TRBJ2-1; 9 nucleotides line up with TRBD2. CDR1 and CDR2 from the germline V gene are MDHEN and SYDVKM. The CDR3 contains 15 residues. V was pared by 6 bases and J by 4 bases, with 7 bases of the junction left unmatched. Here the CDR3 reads CASSRASGMYNEQFF. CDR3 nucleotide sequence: TGTGCCAGCAGCAGGGCTAGCGGGATGTACAATGAGCAGTTCTTC. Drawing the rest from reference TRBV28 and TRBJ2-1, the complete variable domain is DVKVTQSSRYLVKRTGEKVFLECVQDMDHENMFWYRQDPGLGLRLIYFSYDVKMKEKGDIPEGYSVSREKKERFSLILESASTNQTSMYLCASSRASGMYNEQFFGPGTRLTVL.

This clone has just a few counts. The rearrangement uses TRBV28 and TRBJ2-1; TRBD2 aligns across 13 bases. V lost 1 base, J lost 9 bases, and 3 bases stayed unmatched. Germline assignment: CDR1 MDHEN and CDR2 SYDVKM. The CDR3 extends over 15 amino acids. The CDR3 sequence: CASSLSGLAGAEQFF. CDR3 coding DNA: TGTGCCAGCAGTTTATCTGGACTAGCGGGAGCTGAGCAGTTCTTC. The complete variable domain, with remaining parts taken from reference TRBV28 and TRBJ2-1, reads DVKVTQSSRYLVKRTGEKVFLECVQDMDHENMFWYRQDPGLGLRLIYFSYDVKMKEKGDIPEGYSVSREKKERFSLILESASTNQTSMYLCASSLSGLAGAEQFFGPGTRLTVL.

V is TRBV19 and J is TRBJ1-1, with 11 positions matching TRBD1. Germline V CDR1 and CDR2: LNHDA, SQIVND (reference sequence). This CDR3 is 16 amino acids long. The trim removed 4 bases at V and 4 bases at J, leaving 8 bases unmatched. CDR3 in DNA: TGTGCCAGTAGTAGGGGACAGGGGGTATTGGGCACTGAAGCTTTCTTT. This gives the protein CASSRGQGVLGTEAFF. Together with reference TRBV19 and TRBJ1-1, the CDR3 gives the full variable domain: DGGITQSPKYLFRKEGQNVTLSCEQNLNHDAMYWYRQDPGQGLRLIYYSQIVNDFQKGDIAEGYSVSREKKESFPLTVTSAQKNPTAFYLCASSRGQGVLGTEAFFGQGTRLTVV.

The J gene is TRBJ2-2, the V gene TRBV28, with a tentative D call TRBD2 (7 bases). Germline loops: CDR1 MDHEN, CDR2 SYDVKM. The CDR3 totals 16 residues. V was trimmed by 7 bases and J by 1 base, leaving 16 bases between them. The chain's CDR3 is CASISGGLENTGELFF. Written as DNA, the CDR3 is TGTGCCAGCATCTCGGGGGGCCTCGAGAACACCGGGGAGCTGTTTTTT. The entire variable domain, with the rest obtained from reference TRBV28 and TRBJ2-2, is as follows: DVKVTQSSRYLVKRTGEKVFLECVQDMDHENMFWYRQDPGLGLRLIYFSYDVKMKEKGDIPEGYSVSREKKERFSLILESASTNQTSMYLCASISGGLENTGELFFGEGSRLTVL.

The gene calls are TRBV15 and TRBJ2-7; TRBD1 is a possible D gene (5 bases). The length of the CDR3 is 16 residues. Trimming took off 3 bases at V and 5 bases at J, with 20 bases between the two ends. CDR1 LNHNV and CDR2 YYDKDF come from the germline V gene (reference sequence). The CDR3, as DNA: TGTGCCACCAGCAGCCGCAGTGGCATTCCCAGGGACGAGCAGTACTTC. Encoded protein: CATSSRSGIPRDEQYF.

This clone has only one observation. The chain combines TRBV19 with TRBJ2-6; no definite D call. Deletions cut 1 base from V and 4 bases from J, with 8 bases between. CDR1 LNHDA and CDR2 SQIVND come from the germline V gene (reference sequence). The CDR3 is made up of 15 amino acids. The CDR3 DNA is TGTGCCAGTAGTATAGGCCTGCGCGGGGCCAACGTCCTGACTTTC. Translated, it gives CASSIGLRGANVLTF. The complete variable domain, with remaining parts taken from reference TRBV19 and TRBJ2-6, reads DGGITQSPKYLFRKEGQNVTLSCEQNLNHDAMYWYRQDPGQGLRLIYYSQIVNDFQKGDIAEGYSVSREKKESFPLTVTSAQKNPTAFYLCASSIGLRGANVLTFGAGSRLTVL.

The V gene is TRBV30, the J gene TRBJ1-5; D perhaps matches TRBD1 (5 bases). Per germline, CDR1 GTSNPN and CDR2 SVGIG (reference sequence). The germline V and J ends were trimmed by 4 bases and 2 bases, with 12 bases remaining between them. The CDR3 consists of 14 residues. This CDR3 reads CAWTQGWGNQPQHF. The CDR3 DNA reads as TGTGCCTGGACTCAGGGCTGGGGCAATCAGCCCCAGCATTTT.